This TCR beta chain stems from a study of human T cells and chemical hapten exposure. Study details: The patch tests put 0.01% DPC on the skin of the upper back and were read 6 days later.

The CDR3 totals 14 residues. V dropped 4 bases and J dropped 9; count of bases not matched to a gene: 9. Germline CDR1 reads SGHDT; CDR2 reads YYEEEE. As to time point: patch test 2, 6 weeks after DPC sensitization. The treatment: therapeutic diphenylcyclopropenone sensitization with weekly scalp DPC. Study conclusions and caveats: Expanded TCRs showed more large CDR3 clusters than pre-sensitization or healthy control sets.

This clonotype was seen ten or more times. The antigen remains undetermined. Library preparation tagged each individual cDNA molecule with a unique molecular identifier. How the authors handled the data: Across samples, TCR counts had a median of roughly 91,000 and ranged from roughly 23,224 to 700,000. Each CDR3 protein is one row after TCRdb ran MiXCR on the RACE reads. These V and J calls derive from TCRdb rather than the authors' analysis. The data contain about 40,000 distinct CDR3 sequences, 3% to 3.5% of them seen just once; the ten biggest clones take up about 6.2%. Here the sequenced sample was whole blood, taken in connection with sensitization to the hapten diphenylcyclopropenone (DPC). The source of this sequence is a man between 35 and 55 years old with alopecia areata. Some clones in this sample may be carry-over from other donors' samples. The V gene is TRBV5-6, the J gene TRBJ2-1, with 8 bases fitting TRBD1. CDR3 amino acids: CASSRGQGGGEQFF. In DNA form, the CDR3 reads TGTGCCAGCAGCCGCGGACAGGGAGGAGGTGAGCAGTTCTTC.